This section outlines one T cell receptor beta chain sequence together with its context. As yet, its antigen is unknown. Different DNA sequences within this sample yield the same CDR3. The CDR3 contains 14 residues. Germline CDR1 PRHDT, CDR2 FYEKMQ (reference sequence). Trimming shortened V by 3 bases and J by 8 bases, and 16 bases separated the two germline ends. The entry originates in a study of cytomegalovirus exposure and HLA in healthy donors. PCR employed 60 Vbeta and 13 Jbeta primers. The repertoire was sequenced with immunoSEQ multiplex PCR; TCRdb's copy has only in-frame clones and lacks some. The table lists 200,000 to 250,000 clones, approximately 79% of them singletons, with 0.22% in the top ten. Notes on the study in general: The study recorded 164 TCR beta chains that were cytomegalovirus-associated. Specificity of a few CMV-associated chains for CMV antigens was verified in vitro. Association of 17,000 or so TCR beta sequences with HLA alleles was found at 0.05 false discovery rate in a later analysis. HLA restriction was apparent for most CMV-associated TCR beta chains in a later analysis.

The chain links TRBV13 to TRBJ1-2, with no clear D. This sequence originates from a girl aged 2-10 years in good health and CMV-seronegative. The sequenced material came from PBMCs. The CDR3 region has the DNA TGTGCCAGCAGCTTCTTAAACCGACTCGGAGGCTACACCTTC. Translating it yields CASSFLNRLGGYTF.